This T cell receptor (beta chain) was recovered during a study of metastatic and nonmetastatic thyroid tumors. Across the study: The authors compared repertoires across blood and tumor or nodule tissue from malignant and benign thyroid patients. Study results and limitations: Malignant tumors reportedly showed significantly higher TCR beta diversity than benign nodules in both blood and tumor.

All patients were treatment-naive before thyroid surgery. Methods used by the authors: Clinicopathological groups of papillary thyroid cancer showed CDR3 differences that were used to build a distant-metastasis classifier. TCRdb re-called the PCR reads through MiXCR. The authors' filters were not applied to this entry. The sample yields 15,000 to 20,000 clones, about 31% seen once. V lost 2 bases and J 8 bases, leaving 15 bases between the germline ends. The CDR3 covers 14 residues. Germline V lookup: CDR1 SNHLY, CDR2 FYNNEI. This clone has a handful of counts. Its antigen is still unknown. The origin of this receptor is a female donor with papillary thyroid cancer or a benign thyroid nodule (not recorded which). Some clones in this sample may be carry-over from other donors' samples. The sequencing input was adjacent normal tissue. The gene calls are TRBV2 and TRBJ2-5; D ambiguous. The CDR3 reads CASSEIGQRSTQYF. For the CDR3, the DNA is TGTGCCAGCAGTGAAATAGGCCAGAGGTCTACCCAGTACTTC.